This is a list of T cell receptor beta chains from one sample in a study of blood T cell repertoires in COVID-19. The repertoire was sequenced with immunoSEQ multiplex PCR; TCRdb's copy has only in-frame clones and lacks some. The sample has approximately 160,000 clones; about 83% are singletons. Sequences were obtained from peripheral blood. These receptors originate from a man in his 60s with acute or convalescent COVID-19. Both conserved end residues are part of each CDR3. The D gene is left open where the match is weak. Not all rows give a size; the values are once, few, many and, for expanded clones, a class.

size	V	D	J	CDR3	DNA
NA	TRBV19	NA	TRBJ1-2	CASSTAGSRQRYGYTF	TGTGCCAGTAGTACCGCGGGATCAAGACAGCGCTATGGCTACACCTTC
NA	TRBV29-1	NA	TRBJ2-7	CSVADGAYEQYF	TGCAGCGTTGCCGACGGAGCCTACGAGCAGTACTTC
NA	TRBV19	NA	TRBJ1-3	CASSRSRGTGNTIYF	TGTGCCAGTAGTAGGAGTAGGGGGACTGGAAACACCATATATTTT
NA	TRBV19	NA	TRBJ2-7	CASSIGYEQYF	TGTGCCAGTAGTATCGGGTACGAGCAGTACTTC
once	TRBV18	NA	TRBJ2-5	CASSPRDFKETQYF	TGTGCCAGCTCACCAAGGGACTTCAAGGAGACCCAGTACTTC
NA	TRBV29-1	TRBD2	TRBJ2-2	CSVALYSGGNTGELFF	TGCAGCGTTGCGTTGTATAGCGGGGGGAACACCGGGGAGCTGTTTTTT
NA	TRBV6-5	NA	TRBJ2-3	CASSSPRGRTDTQYF	TGTGCCAGCAGTTCCCCGCGGGGGCGCACAGATACGCAGTATTTT
few	TRBV27	NA	TRBJ2-1	CASSSRGDSYNEQFF	TGTGCCAGCAGTTCCAGGGGGGACTCCTACAATGAGCAGTTCTTC
NA	TRBV25-1	NA	TRBJ2-7	CASRGQSSYEQYF	TGTGCCAGCAGAGGACAGAGTTCCTACGAGCAGTACTTC
NA	TRBV5-1	TRBD1	TRBJ2-6	CASSDDRAGANVLTF	TGCGCCAGCAGCGACGACAGGGCTGGGGCCAACGTCCTGACTTTC
NA	TRBV4-2	TRBD1	TRBJ1-2	CASSQDLTGGHYGYTF	TGTGCCAGCAGCCAAGATCTCACAGGGGGCCACTATGGCTACACCTTC
NA	TRBV2	NA	TRBJ2-7	CASRRDYEQYF	TGTGCCAGCAGACGGGACTACGAGCAGTACTTC
NA	TRBV14	NA	TRBJ1-2	CASSPQPGELGGYTF	TGTGCCAGCAGCCCTCAACCAGGGGAATTAGGTGGCTACACCTTC
NA	TRBV29-1	NA	TRBJ1-2	CSGDTTNYGYTF	TGCAGCGGGGACACCACTAACTATGGCTACACCTTC
NA	TRBV10-3	TRBD1	TRBJ1-5	CAIRADRGGNQPQHF	TGTGCCATCAGAGCGGACAGGGGTGGCAATCAGCCCCAGCATTTT
NA	TRBV11-2	NA	TRBJ2-3	CAISLTDTQYF	TGTGCCATCTCCCTTACAGATACGCAGTATTTT
NA	TRBV7-6	NA	TRBJ1-5	CASSSRLNSGNQPQHF	TGTGCCAGCAGCAGCAGACTAAATTCCGGCAATCAGCCCCAGCATTTT
few	TRBV5-1	NA	TRBJ2-5	CASNVDTQETQYF	TGCGCCAGCAACGTTGACACCCAAGAGACCCAGTACTTC
NA	TRBV11-2	NA	TRBJ2-3	CASSLSLSLDTQYF	TGTGCCAGCAGCTTATCACTCTCCCTAGATACGCAGTATTTT
NA	TRBV11-3	NA	TRBJ2-1	CASSLRGFYNEQFF	TGTGCCAGCAGCTTGAGGGGGTTCTACAATGAGCAGTTCTTC
NA	TRBV28	TRBD1	TRBJ2-5	CASSPGTGLQETQYF	TGTGCCAGCAGCCCCGGGACAGGGCTCCAAGAGACCCAGTACTTC
NA	TRBV3-1/TRBV3-2	TRBD1	TRBJ2-1	CASSPLVQGANEQFF	TGTGCCAGCAGCCCCCTTGTGCAGGGGGCGAATGAGCAGTTCTTC
NA	TRBV5-1	TRBD1	TRBJ2-3	CASSWDSRTDTQYF	TGCGCCAGCAGCTGGGACAGTCGCACAGATACGCAGTATTTT
NA	TRBV10-2	TRBD1	TRBJ1-1	CASGGQANTEAFF	TGCGCCAGCGGGGGACAGGCGAACACTGAAGCTTTCTTT
few	TRBV7-8	TRBD1	TRBJ2-7	CASSLEGGPIYEQYF	TGTGCCAGCAGCTTAGAAGGGGGCCCTATCTACGAGCAGTACTTC
NA	TRBV9	NA	TRBJ1-1	CASSVVRSTEAFF	TGTGCCAGCAGCGTAGTTAGGAGCACTGAAGCTTTCTTT
many	TRBV25-1	NA	TRBJ1-6	CASSERRVGNSPLHF	TGTGCCAGCAGTGAACGGCGGGTGGGGAATTCACCCCTCCACTTT
few	TRBV25-1	NA	TRBJ2-5	CASSEGGWAETQYF	TGTGCCAGCAGTGAAGGGGGGTGGGCAGAGACCCAGTACTTC